This T cell receptor beta chain was sequenced in a study of a mutant IDH1 vaccine in newly diagnosed glioma. Looking at the study overall: There were approximately 60% males and roughly 38% females among treated patients, whose mean age was about 44 years. The earlier regimen, radiotherapy, temozolomide, or both, was most often both.

TCRdb's table, derived via immunoSEQ multiplex PCR, lists solely in-frame clones and lacks some. This table has about 16,000 clones, almost 80% appearing once. As to this clone: What it binds is not known.

Noted time point: baseline, week 1 (first vaccination visit). Stated treatment: pre-vaccination baseline after standard-of-care therapy. The donors had new WHO grade 3 or 4 astrocytomas; these were IDH1-mutant and ATRX-lost. After removal of 5 bases from V and 5 bases from J, the junction contained 2 bases not matched to a gene. The CDR3 consists of 12 residues. Germline-derived CDR1 and CDR2 are SGHVS and FNYEAQ. General study results and limits: Pseudoprogression seemed unrelated to changes in top peripheral T cell clonotypes.

V gene TRBV7-6 combines with J gene TRBJ1-1; 7 nucleotides line up with TRBD1. The sequences come from PBMCs, collected from a glioma patient treated with radiotherapy, temozolomide or both. The TCR sequence derives from a man in his forties with glioma. CDR3 sequence: CASSPTGTEAFF. CDR3 nucleotide sequence: TGTGCCAGCAGCCCGACAGGGACTGAAGCTTTCTTT.